This T cell receptor beta chain originates from a study of T cell responses to AZD1222 COVID-19 vaccine. Measured with immunoSEQ multiplex PCR; TCRdb has only the in-frame clones, and not every one. The profile shows over 50,000 clones, around 81% of them singletons. Trimming stripped 7 bases from V and 0 bases from J, with 11 bases between. Per the germline V gene, CDR1 is SGHTA and CDR2 is FQGNSA. This CDR3 has 14 residues. The receptor comes from an adult who received the AZD1222 COVID-19 vaccine. The input for sequencing was peripheral blood, taken 28 days after the second AZD1222 dose. The rearrangement uses TRBV7-2 and TRBJ2-3; D is uncertain. For the CDR3, the DNA is TGTGCCAGCATCGACCCGCATAGCACAGATACGCAGTATTTT. It yields the protein CASIDPHSTDTQYF.